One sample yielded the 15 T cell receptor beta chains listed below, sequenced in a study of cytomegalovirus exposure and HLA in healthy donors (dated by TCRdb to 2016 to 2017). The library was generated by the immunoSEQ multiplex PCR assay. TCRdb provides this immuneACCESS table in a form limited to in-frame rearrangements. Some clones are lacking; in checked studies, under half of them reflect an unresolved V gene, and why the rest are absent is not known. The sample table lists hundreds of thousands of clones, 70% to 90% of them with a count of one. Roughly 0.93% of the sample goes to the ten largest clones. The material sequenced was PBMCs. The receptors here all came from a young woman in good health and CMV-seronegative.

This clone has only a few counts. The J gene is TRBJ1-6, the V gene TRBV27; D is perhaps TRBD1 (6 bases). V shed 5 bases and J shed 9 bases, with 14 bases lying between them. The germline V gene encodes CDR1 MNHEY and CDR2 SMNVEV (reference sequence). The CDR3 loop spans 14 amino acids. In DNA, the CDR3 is TGTGCCAGCAGTGTAAGACAGGCGCTTTCACCCCTCCACTTT. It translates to CASSVRQALSPLHF.

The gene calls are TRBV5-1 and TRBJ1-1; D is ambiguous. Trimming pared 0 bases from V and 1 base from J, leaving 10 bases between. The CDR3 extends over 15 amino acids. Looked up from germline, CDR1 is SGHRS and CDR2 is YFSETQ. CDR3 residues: CASSLDSSTNTEAFF. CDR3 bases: TGCGCCAGCAGCTTGGACAGTTCCACGAACACTGAAGCTTTCTTT.

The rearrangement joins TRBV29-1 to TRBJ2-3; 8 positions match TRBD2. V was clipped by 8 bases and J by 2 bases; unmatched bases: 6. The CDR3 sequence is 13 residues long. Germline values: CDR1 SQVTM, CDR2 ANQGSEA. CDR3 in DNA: TGCAGCTTCACTAGCGGACTCACAGATACGCAGTATTTT. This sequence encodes CSFTSGLTDTQYF.

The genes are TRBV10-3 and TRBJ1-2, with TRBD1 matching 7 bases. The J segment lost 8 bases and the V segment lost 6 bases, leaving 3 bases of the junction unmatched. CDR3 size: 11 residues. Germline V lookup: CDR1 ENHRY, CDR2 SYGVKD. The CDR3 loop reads CAISQTGGYTF. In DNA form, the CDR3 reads TGTGCCATCAGCCAGACAGGGGGCTACACCTTC.

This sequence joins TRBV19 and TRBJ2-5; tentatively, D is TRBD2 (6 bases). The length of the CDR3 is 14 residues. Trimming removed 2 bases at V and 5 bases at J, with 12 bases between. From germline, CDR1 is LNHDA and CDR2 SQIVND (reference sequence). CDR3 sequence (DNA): TGTGCCAGTAGTATACGCGGGATCGGGGAGACCCAGTACTTC. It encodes CASSIRGIGETQYF.

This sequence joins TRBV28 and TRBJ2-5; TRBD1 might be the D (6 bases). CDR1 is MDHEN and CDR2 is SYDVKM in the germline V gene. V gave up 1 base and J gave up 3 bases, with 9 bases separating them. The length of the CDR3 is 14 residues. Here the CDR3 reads CASSLLDREETQYF. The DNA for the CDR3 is TGTGCCAGCAGTTTATTGGACAGAGAAGAGACCCAGTACTTC.

The CDR3 DNA sequence: TGCGCCAGCTTCTCGGGGACTACCCAAGAGACCCAGTACTTC. Its protein product is CASFSGTTQETQYF. This chain joins TRBV5-1 and TRBJ2-5; 7 bases agree with TRBD2. This CDR3 has 14 amino acids. Losses at the gene ends were 7 bases for V and 1 base for J; bases not matched to a gene: 7. Germline loops: CDR1 SGHRS, CDR2 YFSETQ.

The CDR3 sequence is CASSFPKTSSIETQYF. The CDR3 DNA reads TGCGCCAGCAGCTTTCCTAAGACTAGTTCCATTGAGACCCAGTACTTC. This chain uses TRBV5-1 with TRBJ2-5; tentatively, D is TRBD2 (6 bases). CDR3 length: 16 amino acids. Trimming shortened V by 2 bases and J by 5 bases, and 19 bases separated the two germline ends. Germline values: CDR1 SGHRS, CDR2 YFSETQ.

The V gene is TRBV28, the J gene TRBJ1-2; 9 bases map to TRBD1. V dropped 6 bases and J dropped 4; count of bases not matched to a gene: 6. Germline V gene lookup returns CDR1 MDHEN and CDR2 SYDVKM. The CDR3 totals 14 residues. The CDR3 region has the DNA TGTGCCAGCAGGAGACAGGGGGGTGTCTATGGCTACACCTTC. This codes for CASRRQGGVYGYTF.

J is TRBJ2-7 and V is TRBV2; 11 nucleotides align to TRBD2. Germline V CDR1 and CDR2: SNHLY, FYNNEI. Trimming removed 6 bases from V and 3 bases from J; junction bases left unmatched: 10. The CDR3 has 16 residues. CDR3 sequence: CASRVGLAGGGYEQYF. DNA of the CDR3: TGTGCCAGCAGGGTAGGACTAGCGGGTGGAGGCTACGAGCAGTACTTC. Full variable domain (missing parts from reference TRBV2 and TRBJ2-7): EPEVTQTPSHQVTQMGQEVILRCVPISNHLYFYWYRQILGQKVEFLVSFYNNEISEKSEIFDDQFSVERPDGSNFTLKIRSTKLEDSAMYFCASRVGLAGGGYEQYFGPGTRLTVT.

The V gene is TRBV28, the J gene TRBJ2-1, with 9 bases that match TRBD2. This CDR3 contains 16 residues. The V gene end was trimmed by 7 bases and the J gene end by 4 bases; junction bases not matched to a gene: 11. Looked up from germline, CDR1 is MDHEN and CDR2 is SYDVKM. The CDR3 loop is CASMYQGAGGYNEQFF. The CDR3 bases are TGTGCCAGCATGTACCAGGGAGCGGGAGGTTACAATGAGCAGTTCTTC. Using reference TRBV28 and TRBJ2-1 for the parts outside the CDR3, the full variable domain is DVKVTQSSRYLVKRTGEKVFLECVQDMDHENMFWYRQDPGLGLRLIYFSYDVKMKEKGDIPEGYSVSREKKERFSLILESASTNQTSMYLCASMYQGAGGYNEQFFGPGTRLTVL.

The CDR3 nucleotides are TGTGCCAGCAGTTTGTGGACAGGAGGTTCACCCCTCCACTTT. This gives the protein CASSLWTGGSPLHF. The rearrangement uses TRBV28 and TRBJ1-6, with 7 bases lining up with TRBD1. V dropped 3 bases and J dropped 9; count of bases not matched to a gene: 5. Germline-derived CDR1 and CDR2 are MDHEN and SYDVKM. The CDR3 extends over 14 amino acids.

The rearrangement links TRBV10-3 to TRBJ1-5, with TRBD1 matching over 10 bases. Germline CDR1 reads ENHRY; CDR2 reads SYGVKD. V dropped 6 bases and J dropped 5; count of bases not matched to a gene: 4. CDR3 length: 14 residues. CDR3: CAISGTGDDQPQHF. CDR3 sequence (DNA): TGTGCCATCAGCGGGACAGGGGATGATCAGCCCCAGCATTTT.

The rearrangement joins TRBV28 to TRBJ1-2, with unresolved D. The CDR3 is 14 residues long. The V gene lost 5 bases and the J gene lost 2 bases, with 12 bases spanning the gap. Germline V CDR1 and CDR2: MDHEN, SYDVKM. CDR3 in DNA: TGTGCCAGCAGTCCGCCACCCGGGAACTATGGCTACACCTTC. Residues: CASSPPPGNYGYTF.

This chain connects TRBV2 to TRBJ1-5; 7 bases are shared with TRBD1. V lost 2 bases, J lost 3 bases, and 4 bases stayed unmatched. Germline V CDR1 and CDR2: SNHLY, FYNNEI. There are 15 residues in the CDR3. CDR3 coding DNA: TGTGCCAGCAGTGAAAGGACAGGCCTCAATCAGCCCCAGCATTTT. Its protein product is CASSERTGLNQPQHF.